This entry lists 11 T cell receptor beta chains sequenced from one sample in a study of T cell clones after liver transplantation. Only in-frame clones appear in the TCRdb table, and some are missing; sequencing was by immunoSEQ multiplex PCR. The sample has about 72,000 clones; about nine tenths are singletons. The material sequenced was CD4+ T cells from blood, taken before liver transplant. These receptors were obtained from a human donor who received a liver transplant.

V gene TRBV2 combines with J gene TRBJ2-5; possibly TRBD1 for D (6 bases). Germline V gene data show CDR1 as SNHLY and CDR2 as FYNNEI. Between the trimmed V and J ends, which lost 3 bases and 7 bases, there was a span of 18 bases. The CDR3 runs 15 residues. In DNA, the CDR3 is TGTGCCAGCAGTGATCATACTACAGGGATGGGGACCCAGTACTTC. Residues: CASSDHTTGMGTQYF.

The chain couples TRBV27 to TRBJ1-4, with D unclear. CDR3 size: 13 residues. CDR1 and CDR2 from the germline V gene are MNHEY and SMNVEV (reference sequence). V was clipped by 3 bases and J by 8 bases, with 10 bases between them. The CDR3 DNA follows: TGTGCCAGCAGTTTCTCCTCCCGAGAAAAACTGTTTTTT. Its translation is CASSFSSREKLFF.

This chain connects TRBV19 to TRBJ1-2, with TRBD1 as a possible D gene (5 bases). The CDR3 is made up of 14 amino acids. Looked up from germline, CDR1 is LNHDA and CDR2 is SQIVND (reference sequence). V was shortened by 3 bases and J by 6 bases, with 14 bases between the two germline ends. The DNA of the CDR3 is TGTGCCAGTAGTATCGCGAGGGGCGGGAATGGCTACACCTTC. Protein: CASSIARGGNGYTF.

V and J are TRBV15 and TRBJ2-1, with 13 bases aligning to TRBD2. Trimming removed 5 bases from V and 5 bases from J; junction bases left unmatched: 9. This CDR3 is built from 17 residues. CDR1 and CDR2 (germline): LNHNV, YYDKDF (reference sequence). The CDR3 is CATSQDRLAGGHNEQFF. CDR3 DNA: TGTGCCACCAGCCAGGACCGACTAGCGGGAGGCCACAATGAGCAGTTCTTC. Supplemented by reference TRBV15 and TRBJ2-1, the full variable domain reads DAMVIQNPRYQVTQFGKPVTLSCSQTLNHNVMYWYQQKSSQAPKLLFHYYDKDFNNEADTPDNFQSRRPNTSFCFLDIRSPGLGDTAMYLCATSQDRLAGGHNEQFFGPGTRLTVL.

The chain uses TRBV19 and TRBJ1-1; tentatively, D is TRBD1 (6 bases). Deletions cut 1 base from V and 1 base from J, with 7 bases between. This CDR3 is 14 amino acids long. Looked up from germline, CDR1 is LNHDA and CDR2 is SQIVND (reference sequence). CDR3 protein: CASSIVRGNTEAFF. CDR3 nucleotide sequence: TGTGCCAGTAGTATAGTCAGGGGGAACACTGAAGCTTTCTTT.

This clone was counted once. This rearrangement joins TRBV29-1 to TRBJ2-1, with a weak D call TRBD1 (5 bases). The CDR3 spans 15 residues. Germline assignment: CDR1 SQVTM and CDR2 ANQGSEA. V was trimmed by 3 bases and J by 5 bases, leaving 17 bases between them. The CDR3 DNA is TGCAGCGTTGATGGGTGGCAGGGCCCACACAATGAGCAGTTCTTC. Encoded protein: CSVDGWQGPHNEQFF.

The V gene is TRBV7-9, the J gene TRBJ2-1; TRBD1 might be the D (6 bases). Looked up from germline, CDR1 is SEHNR and CDR2 is FQNEAQ (reference sequence). CDR3 length: 13 residues. V dropped 5 bases and J dropped 6 bases, with 11 bases sitting between them. The CDR3 protein is CASSLGGINEQFF. CDR3 coding DNA: TGTGCCAGCAGCCTAGGGGGTATCAATGAGCAGTTCTTC.

CDR3 nucleotides: TGTGCCAGCAGCCCCCCTGGGGGTGGGGAGACCCAGTACTTC. Residues: CASSPPGGGETQYF. The genes are TRBV5-4 and TRBJ2-5; D is possibly TRBD1 or TRBD2 (5 bases each). Germline V gene data show CDR1 as SGHNT and CDR2 as YYREEE (reference sequence). The V and J ends lost 4 bases and 5 bases respectively, with 15 bases between them. The CDR3 is 14 residues long.

The chain carries TRBV10-2 and TRBJ1-1, with D uncertain. Deletions cut 0 bases from V and 9 bases from J, with 11 bases between. The CDR3 is 13 amino acids. Germline CDR1 is WSHSY and CDR2 is SAAADI. CDR3 loop: CASSESGYGKAFF. DNA for the CDR3: TGCGCCAGCAGTGAGTCTGGGTATGGGAAAGCTTTCTTT.

The chain has TRBV6-1 and TRBJ2-3, with 11 positions matching TRBD2. This CDR3 spans 15 amino acids. V was clipped by 2 bases and J by 5 bases; unmatched bases: 3. CDR1 is MNHNS and CDR2 is SASEGT in the germline V gene. The CDR3 reads CASSESLAGGDTQYF. The CDR3 nucleotides read TGTGCCAGCAGTGAAAGCCTAGCGGGAGGAGATACGCAGTATTTT.

The genes are TRBV19 and TRBJ2-1; 7 nucleotides match TRBD2. The trim removed 3 bases at V and 6 bases at J, leaving 5 bases unmatched. This CDR3 is 14 amino acids long. Germline V gene lookup returns CDR1 LNHDA and CDR2 SQIVND (reference sequence). The CDR3 loop is CASSIGGGVNEQFF. The CDR3 bases are TGTGCCAGTAGTATTGGTGGGGGGGTCAATGAGCAGTTCTTC.